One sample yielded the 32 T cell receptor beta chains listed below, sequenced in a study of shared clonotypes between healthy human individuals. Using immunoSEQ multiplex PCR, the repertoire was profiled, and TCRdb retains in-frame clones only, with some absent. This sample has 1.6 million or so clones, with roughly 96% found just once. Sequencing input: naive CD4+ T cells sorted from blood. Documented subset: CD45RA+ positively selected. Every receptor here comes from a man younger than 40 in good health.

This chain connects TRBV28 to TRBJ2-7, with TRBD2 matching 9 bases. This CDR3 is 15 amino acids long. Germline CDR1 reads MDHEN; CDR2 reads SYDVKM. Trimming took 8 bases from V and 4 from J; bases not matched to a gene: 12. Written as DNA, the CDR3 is TGTGCCAGCTCAGATAGCGGGAGCCCTCGGTACGAGCAGTACTTC. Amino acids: CASSDSGSPRYEQYF.

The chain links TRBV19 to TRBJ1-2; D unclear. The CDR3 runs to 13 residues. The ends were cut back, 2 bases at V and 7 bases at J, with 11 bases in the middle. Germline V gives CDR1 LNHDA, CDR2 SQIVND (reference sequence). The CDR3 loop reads CASSIPSEGGYTF. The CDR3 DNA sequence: TGTGCCAGTAGTATACCCTCCGAGGGTGGCTACACCTTC.

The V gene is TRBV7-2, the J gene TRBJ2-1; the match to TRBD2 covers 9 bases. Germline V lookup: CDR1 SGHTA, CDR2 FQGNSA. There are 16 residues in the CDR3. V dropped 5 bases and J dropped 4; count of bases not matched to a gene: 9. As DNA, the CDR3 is TGTGCCAGCAGCCTCTCGCTAGCGGGGCCATACAATGAGCAGTTCTTC. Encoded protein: CASSLSLAGPYNEQFF. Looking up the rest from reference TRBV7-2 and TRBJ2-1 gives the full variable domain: GAGVSQSPSNKVTEKGKDVELRCDPISGHTALYWYRQSLGQGLEFLIYFQGNSAPDKSGLPSDRFSAERTGGSVSTLTIQRTQQEDSAVYLCASSLSLAGPYNEQFFGPGTRLTVL.

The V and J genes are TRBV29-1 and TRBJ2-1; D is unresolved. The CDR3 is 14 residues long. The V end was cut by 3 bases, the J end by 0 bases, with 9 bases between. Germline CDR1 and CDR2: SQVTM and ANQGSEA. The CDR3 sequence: CSVEYLGSYNEQFF. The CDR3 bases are TGCAGCGTTGAGTATCTGGGCTCCTACAATGAGCAGTTCTTC.

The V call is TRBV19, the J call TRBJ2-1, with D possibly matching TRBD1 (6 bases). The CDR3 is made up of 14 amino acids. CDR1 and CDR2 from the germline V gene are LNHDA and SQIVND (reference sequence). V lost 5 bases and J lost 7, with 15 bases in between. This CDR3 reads CASSQHSQGNEQFF. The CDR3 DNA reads TGTGCCAGTAGTCAACACTCACAGGGAAATGAGCAGTTCTTC.

The CDR3 bases are TGTGCCAGCAGCAAACCGGGACAGGGATACAATGAGCAGTTCTTC. The encoded protein is CASSKPGQGYNEQFF. The chain couples TRBV28 to TRBJ2-1; 9 bases map to TRBD1. The J segment lost 4 bases and the V segment lost 6 bases, leaving 7 bases of the junction unmatched. The CDR3 loop spans 15 amino acids. From germline, CDR1 is MDHEN and CDR2 SYDVKM.

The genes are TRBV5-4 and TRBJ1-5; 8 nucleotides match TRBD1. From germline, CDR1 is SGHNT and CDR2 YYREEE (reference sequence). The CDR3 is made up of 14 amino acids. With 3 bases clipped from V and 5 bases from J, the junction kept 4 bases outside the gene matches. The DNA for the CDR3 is TGTGCCAGCAGCTCCAGGGGGCTAGATCAGCCCCAGCATTTT. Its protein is CASSSRGLDQPQHF.

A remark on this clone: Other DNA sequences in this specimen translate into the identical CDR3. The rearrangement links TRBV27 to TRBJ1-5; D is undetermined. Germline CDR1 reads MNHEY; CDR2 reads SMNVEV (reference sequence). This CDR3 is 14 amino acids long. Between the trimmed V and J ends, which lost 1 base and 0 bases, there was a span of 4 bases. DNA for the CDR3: TGTGCCAGCAGTTTATTCTCTAGCAATCAGCCCCAGCATTTT. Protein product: CASSLFSSNQPQHF.

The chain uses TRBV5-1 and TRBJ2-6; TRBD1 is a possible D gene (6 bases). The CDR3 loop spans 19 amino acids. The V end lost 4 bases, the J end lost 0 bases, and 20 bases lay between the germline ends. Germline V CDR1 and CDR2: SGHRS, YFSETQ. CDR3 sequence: CASSRNRDKRISGANVLTF. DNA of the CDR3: TGCGCCAGCAGCAGGAACCGGGACAAAAGAATCTCTGGGGCCAACGTCCTGACTTTC.

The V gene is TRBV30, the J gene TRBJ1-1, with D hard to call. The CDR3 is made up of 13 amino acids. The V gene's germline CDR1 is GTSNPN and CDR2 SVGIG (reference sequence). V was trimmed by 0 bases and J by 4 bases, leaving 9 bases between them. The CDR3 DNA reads TGTGCCTGGAGTGTACAAGGAAGCACTGAAGCTTTCTTT. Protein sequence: CAWSVQGSTEAFF.

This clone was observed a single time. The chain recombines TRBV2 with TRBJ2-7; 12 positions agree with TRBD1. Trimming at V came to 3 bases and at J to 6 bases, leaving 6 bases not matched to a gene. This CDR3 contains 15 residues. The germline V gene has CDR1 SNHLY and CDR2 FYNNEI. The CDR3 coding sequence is TGTGCCAGCAGTGAGTTGGGACAGGGGGCTCTCGAGCAGTACTTC. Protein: CASSELGQGALEQYF.

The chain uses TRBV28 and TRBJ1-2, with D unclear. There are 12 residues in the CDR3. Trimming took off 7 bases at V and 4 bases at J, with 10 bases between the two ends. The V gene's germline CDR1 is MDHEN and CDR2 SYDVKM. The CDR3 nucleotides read TGTGCCAGCAAATCACATCCCTATGGCTACACCTTC. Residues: CASKSHPYGYTF.

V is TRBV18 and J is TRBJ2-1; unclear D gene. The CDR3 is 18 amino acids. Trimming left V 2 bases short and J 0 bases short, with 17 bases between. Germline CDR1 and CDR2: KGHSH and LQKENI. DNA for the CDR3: TGTGCCAGCTCACCATTCTCTCCGGGCTTACTCTCCTACAATGAGCAGTTCTTC. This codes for CASSPFSPGLLSYNEQFF. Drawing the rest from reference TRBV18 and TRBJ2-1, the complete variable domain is NAGVMQNPRHLVRRRGQEARLRCSPMKGHSHVYWYRQLPEEGLKFMVYLQKENIIDESGMPKERFSAEFPKEGPSILRIQQVVRGDSAAYFCASSPFSPGLLSYNEQFFGPGTRLTVL.

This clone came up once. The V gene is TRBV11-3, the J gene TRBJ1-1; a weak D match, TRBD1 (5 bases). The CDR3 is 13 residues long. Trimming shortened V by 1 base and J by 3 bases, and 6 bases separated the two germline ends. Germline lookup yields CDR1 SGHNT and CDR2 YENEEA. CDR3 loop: CASSLGGDTEAFF. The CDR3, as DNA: TGTGCCAGCAGCTTAGGGGGGGACACTGAAGCTTTCTTT.

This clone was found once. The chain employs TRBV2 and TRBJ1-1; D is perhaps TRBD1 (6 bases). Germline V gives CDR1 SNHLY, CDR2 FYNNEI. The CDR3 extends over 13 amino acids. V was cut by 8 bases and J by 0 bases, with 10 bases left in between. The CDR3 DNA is TGTGCCAGCCCCGGGGGCTTGAACACTGAAGCTTTCTTT. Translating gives CASPGGLNTEAFF.

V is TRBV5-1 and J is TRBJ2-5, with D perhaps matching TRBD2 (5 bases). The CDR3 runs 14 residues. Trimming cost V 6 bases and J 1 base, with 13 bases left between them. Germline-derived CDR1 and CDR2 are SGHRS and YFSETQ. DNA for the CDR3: TGCGCCAGCACACCTTCGGGGATCCAAGAGACCCAGTACTTC. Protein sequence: CASTPSGIQETQYF.

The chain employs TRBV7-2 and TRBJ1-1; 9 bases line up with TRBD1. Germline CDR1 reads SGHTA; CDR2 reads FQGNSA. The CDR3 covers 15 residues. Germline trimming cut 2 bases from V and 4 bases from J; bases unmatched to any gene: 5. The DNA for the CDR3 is TGTGCCAGCAGCTTAAAGGGACAGGGAAGCACTGAAGCTTTCTTT. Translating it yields CASSLKGQGSTEAFF.

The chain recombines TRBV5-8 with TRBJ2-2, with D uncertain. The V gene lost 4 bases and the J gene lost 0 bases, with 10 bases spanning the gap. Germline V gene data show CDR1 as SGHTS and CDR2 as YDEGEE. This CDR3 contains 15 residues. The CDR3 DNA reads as TGTGCCAGCAGCACCTTAAGCGCGAACACCGGGGAGCTGTTTTTT. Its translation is CASSTLSANTGELFF.

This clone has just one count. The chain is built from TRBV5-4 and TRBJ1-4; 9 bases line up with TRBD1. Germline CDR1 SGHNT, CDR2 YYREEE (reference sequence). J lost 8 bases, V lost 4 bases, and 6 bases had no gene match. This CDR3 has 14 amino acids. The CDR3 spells CASSPGTGSEKLFF. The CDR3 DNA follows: TGTGCCAGCAGCCCCGGGACAGGGAGCGAAAAACTGTTTTTT.

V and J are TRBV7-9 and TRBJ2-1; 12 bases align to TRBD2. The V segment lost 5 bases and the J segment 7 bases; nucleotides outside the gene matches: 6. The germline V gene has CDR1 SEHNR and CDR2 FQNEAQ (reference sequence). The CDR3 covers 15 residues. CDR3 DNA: TGTGCCAGCAGCCCCACCGGGACTAGCGGGAATGAGCAGTTCTTC. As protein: CASSPTGTSGNEQFF.

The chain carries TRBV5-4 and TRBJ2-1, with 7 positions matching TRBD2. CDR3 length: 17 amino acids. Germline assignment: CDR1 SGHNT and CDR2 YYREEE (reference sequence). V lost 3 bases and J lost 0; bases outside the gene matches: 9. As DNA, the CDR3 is TGTGCCAGCAGCTCGAGACTAGCTGCTAACTCCTACAATGAGCAGTTCTTC. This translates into CASSSRLAANSYNEQFF.

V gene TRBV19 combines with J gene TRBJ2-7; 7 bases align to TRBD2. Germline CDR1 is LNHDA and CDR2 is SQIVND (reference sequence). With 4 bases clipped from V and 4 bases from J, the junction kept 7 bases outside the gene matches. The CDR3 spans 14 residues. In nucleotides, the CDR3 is TGTGCCAGTAGTAATATAGCGGGTCCTTACGAGCAGTACTTC. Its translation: CASSNIAGPYEQYF.

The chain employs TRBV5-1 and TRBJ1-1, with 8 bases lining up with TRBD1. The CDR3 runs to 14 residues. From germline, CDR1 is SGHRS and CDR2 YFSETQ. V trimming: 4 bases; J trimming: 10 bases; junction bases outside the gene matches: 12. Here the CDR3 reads CASSPAVQGGAAFF. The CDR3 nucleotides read TGCGCCAGCAGCCCTGCGGTACAGGGGGGCGCAGCTTTCTTT.

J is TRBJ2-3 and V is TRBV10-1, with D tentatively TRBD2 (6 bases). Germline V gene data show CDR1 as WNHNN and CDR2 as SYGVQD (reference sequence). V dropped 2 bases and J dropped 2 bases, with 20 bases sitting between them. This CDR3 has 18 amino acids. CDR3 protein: CASSENLLAPLPTDTQYF. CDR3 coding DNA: TGCGCCAGCAGTGAGAACCTACTAGCCCCTCTCCCCACAGATACGCAGTATTTT.

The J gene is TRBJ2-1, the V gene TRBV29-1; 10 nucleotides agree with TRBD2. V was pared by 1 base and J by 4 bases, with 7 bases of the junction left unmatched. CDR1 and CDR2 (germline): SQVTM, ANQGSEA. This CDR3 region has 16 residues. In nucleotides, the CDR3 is TGCAGCGTTGAAGTCGGAGCGGGAGGGAGTTACAATGAGCAGTTCTTC. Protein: CSVEVGAGGSYNEQFF.

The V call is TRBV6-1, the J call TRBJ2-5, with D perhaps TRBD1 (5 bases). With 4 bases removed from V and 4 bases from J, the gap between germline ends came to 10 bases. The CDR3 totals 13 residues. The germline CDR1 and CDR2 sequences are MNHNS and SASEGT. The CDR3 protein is CASSGQGPETQYF. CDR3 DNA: TGTGCCAGCAGTGGGCAGGGCCCAGAGACCCAGTACTTC.

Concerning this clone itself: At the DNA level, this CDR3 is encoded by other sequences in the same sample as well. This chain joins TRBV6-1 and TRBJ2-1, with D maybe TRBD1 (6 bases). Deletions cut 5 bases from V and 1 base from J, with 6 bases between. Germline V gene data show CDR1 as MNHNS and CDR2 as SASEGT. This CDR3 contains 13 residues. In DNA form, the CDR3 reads TGTGCCAGCAGTACAGGGTCCTACAATGAGCAGTTCTTC. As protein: CASSTGSYNEQFF.

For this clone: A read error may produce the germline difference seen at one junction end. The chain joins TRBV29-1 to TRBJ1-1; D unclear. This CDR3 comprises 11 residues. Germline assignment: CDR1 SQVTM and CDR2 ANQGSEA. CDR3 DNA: TGCAGCTTTGATGGGCGGGCTGAAGCTTTCTTT. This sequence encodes CSFDGRAEAFF.

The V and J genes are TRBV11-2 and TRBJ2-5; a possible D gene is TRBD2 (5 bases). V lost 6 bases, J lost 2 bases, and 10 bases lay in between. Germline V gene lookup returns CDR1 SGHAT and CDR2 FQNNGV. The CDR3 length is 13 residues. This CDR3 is CASSLAPQETQYF. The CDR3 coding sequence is TGTGCCAGCAGTCTAGCCCCACAAGAGACCCAGTACTTC.

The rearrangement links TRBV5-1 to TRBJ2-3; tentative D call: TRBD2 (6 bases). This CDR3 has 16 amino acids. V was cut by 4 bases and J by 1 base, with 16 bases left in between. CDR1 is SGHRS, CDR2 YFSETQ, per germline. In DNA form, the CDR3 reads TGCGCCAGCAGCCTAGACAAGCGGGTTGGCACAGATACGCAGTATTTT. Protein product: CASSLDKRVGTDTQYF.

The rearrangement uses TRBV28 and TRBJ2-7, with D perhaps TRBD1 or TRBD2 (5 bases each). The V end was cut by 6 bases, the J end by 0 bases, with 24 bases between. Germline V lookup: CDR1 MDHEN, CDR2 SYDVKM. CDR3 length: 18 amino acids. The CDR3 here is CASRVGQGPRDGSYEQYF. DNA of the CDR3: TGTGCCAGCAGGGTGGGGCAGGGTCCTCGGGACGGCTCCTACGAGCAGTACTTC.

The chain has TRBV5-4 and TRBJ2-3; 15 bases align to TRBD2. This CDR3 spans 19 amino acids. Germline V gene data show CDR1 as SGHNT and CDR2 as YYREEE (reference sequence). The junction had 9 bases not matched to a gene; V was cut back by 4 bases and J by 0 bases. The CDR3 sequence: CASSHHRTSGRASTDTQYF. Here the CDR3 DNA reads TGTGCCAGCAGCCACCACCGGACTAGCGGGAGGGCTAGCACAGATACGCAGTATTTT.